Listed below are T cell receptor beta chains from one sample, sequenced in a study of cytomegalovirus exposure and HLA in healthy donors. Measured with immunoSEQ multiplex PCR; TCRdb has only the in-frame clones, and not every one. The sample has under 200,000 clones, roughly 82% seen once. Sequencing was performed on PBMCs. These receptor sequences come from a man aged 50-59 years in good health and CMV-seropositive. Both conserved end residues are part of each CDR3. A D gene is named only where the DNA matches it firmly. A clone size is listed for some rows: how often the clone was seen (once, few, many), or a class if it is expanded.

abundance	v_gene	d_gene	j_gene	CDR3nt	CDR3aa
-	TRBV6-6	TRBD1	TRBJ1-4	TGTGCCAGCGCCGCCAGGGGGGCTAATGAAAAACTGTTTTTT	CASAARGANEKLFF
once	TRBV2	TRBD1	TRBJ1-3	TGTGCCAGCATTTTGCGTGGACAGGGTTTCTCTGGAAACACCATATATTTT	CASILRGQGFSGNTIYF
few	TRBV6-5	TRBD1	TRBJ1-2	TGTGCCAGCAGACAGACAGGGAGGAATGGCTACACCTTC	CASRQTGRNGYTF
-	TRBV13	TRBD1	TRBJ1-1	TGTGCCAGCAGCCTCGGGACAGGGGGCGCGGGCACTGAAGCTTTCTTT	CASSLGTGGAGTEAFF
-	TRBV9	-	TRBJ1-1	TGTGCCAGCAGCGTTCGCACAGGGCCGAACACTGAAGCTTTCTTT	CASSVRTGPNTEAFF
few	TRBV14	-	TRBJ1-2	TGTGCCAGCAGCCAGGTTGGAGGAGGCAGGGGCTACACCTTC	CASSQVGGGRGYTF
-	TRBV4-3	-	TRBJ2-7	TGCGCCAGCAGCCAAGCAAGCCGGGGAGAAGCCTACGAGCAGTACTTC	CASSQASRGEAYEQYF
-	TRBV7-3	TRBD2	TRBJ2-1	TGTGCCAGCAGCTTAATGCGGGGGACTGAGCAGTTCTTC	CASSLMRGTEQFF
-	TRBV9	-	TRBJ2-1	TGTGCCAGCAGCGTAGAGGGACACGTTAACAATGAGCAGTTCTTC	CASSVEGHVNNEQFF
once	TRBV7-7	TRBD1	TRBJ2-3	TGTGCTAGCAGCCCGACAGGGTACGTCACAGATACGCAGTATTTT	CASSPTGYVTDTQYF
-	TRBV18	-	TRBJ2-1	TGTGCCAGCTCACCACTGGCCCAGGGGATAGGTATTGAGCAGTTCTTC	CASSPLAQGIGIEQFF
once	TRBV15	TRBD2	TRBJ2-1	TGTGCCACCAGCGAGGTGCGGGGGGGTTTGAATGAGCAGTTCTTC	CATSEVRGGLNEQFF
-	TRBV9	-	TRBJ2-7	TGTGCCAGCAGCGTAAGATTCGAGGCTTACGAGCAGTACTTC	CASSVRFEAYEQYF
-	TRBV5-4	TRBD1	TRBJ2-7	TGTGCCAGCAGCTTGTCTGGGACAGGGTCGTACTTC	CASSLSGTGSYF
-	TRBV5-5	-	TRBJ2-7	TGTGCCAGCAGCCACGGAGTGACCTACGAGCAGTACTTC	CASSHGVTYEQYF
-	TRBV5-6	-	TRBJ1-1	TGTGCCAGCAGCCGACGGGGGGGGAGTACTGAAGCTTTCTTT	CASSRRGGSTEAFF
-	TRBV5-1	-	TRBJ2-1	TGCGCCAGCAGCCCAGAGGAAGGCTCCTCCTACAATGAGCAGTTCTTC	CASSPEEGSSYNEQFF
-	TRBV5-1	TRBD1	TRBJ1-5	TGCGCCAGCAGCCTCGGGACAGGGCTTAATCAGCCCCAGCATTTT	CASSLGTGLNQPQHF
-	TRBV11-2	TRBD1	TRBJ1-1	TGTGCCAGCAGCCTGGGACAGGCCACTGAAGCTTTCTTT	CASSLGQATEAFF
-	TRBV5-4	-	TRBJ1-4	TGTGCCAGCAGCTTGTGGGGGGCTAATGAAAAACTGTTTTTT	CASSLWGANEKLFF
-	TRBV6-5	TRBD1	TRBJ2-7	TGTGCCAGCAGTTACTCGAAGGGGGCACCCTACGAGCAGTACTTC	CASSYSKGAPYEQYF
once	TRBV4-3	-	TRBJ2-7	TGCGCCAGCAGCCAACAGACAGCTGCCTACGAGCAGTACTTC	CASSQQTAAYEQYF
-	TRBV5-1	TRBD2	TRBJ2-7	TGCGCCAGCAGCTCGACGACTAGCGGGGGTTACGAGCAGTACTTC	CASSSTTSGGYEQYF
-	TRBV11-2	-	TRBJ1-1	TGTGCCAGCAGCTTAACAAGGAACACTGAAGCTTTCTTT	CASSLTRNTEAFF
-	TRBV30	-	TRBJ1-1	TGTGCCTGGACCCGGGCGAGGGGGACCCCTGAAGCTTTCTTT	CAWTRARGTPEAFF
-	TRBV18	-	TRBJ2-7	TGTGCCAGCTCCCTACTCCCTACGAGGGAGCGATTGTTCGAGCAGTACTTC	CASSLLPTRERLFEQYF
-	TRBV29-1	TRBD1	TRBJ1-4	TGCAGCGCATCCCGGGACAGCCATGAAAAACTGTTTTTT	CSASRDSHEKLFF
-	TRBV4-1	-	TRBJ2-2	TGCGCCAGCAGCCGCCCCGGCGGCAACGCGAACACCGGGGAGCTGTTTTTT	CASSRPGGNANTGELFF
-	TRBV23-1	TRBD1	TRBJ2-7	TGCGCCAGCAGTCAGTGGATGGGGACAGGGCCCTACGAGCAGTACTTC	CASSQWMGTGPYEQYF
-	TRBV19	TRBD2	TRBJ2-7	TGTGCCAGTAGTATAAGGCTAGCGGGCCCCTACGAGCAGTACTTC	CASSIRLAGPYEQYF
-	TRBV19	-	TRBJ2-7	TGTGCCAGTAGTTCATGGACGGGGAACGAGCAGTACTTC	CASSSWTGNEQYF
few	TRBV5-4	-	TRBJ2-2	TGTGCCAGCAGCCGGGACATTGGGAACACCGGGGAGCTGTTTTTT	CASSRDIGNTGELFF
-	TRBV7-9	-	TRBJ1-1	TGTGCCAGCAGCCCTAGACAGCACACTGAAGCTTTCTTT	CASSPRQHTEAFF
-	TRBV5-1	-	TRBJ1-1	TGCGCCAGCAGCACAAGGACAGAGAACACTGAAGCTTTCTTT	CASSTRTENTEAFF
-	TRBV5-1	-	TRBJ1-1	TGCGCCAGCAGCTTAAACGGGGGGGACTACACTGAAGCTTTCTTT	CASSLNGGDYTEAFF
-	TRBV28	TRBD1	TRBJ1-5	TGTGCCACCGTGAAAGGAGGGACAGGGGGCGTTCAGCCCCAGCATTTT	CATVKGGTGGVQPQHF
-	TRBV9	TRBD1	TRBJ1-2	TGTGCCAGCAGCCTGGGGGGGCAGGGGGCTATTGGGGGCTACACCTTC	CASSLGGQGAIGGYTF
-	TRBV19	TRBD1	TRBJ1-1	TGTGCCAGTATCTCCCGGGACAGGGTTATCACTGAAGCTTTCTTT	CASISRDRVITEAFF
-	TRBV2	-	TRBJ2-7	TGTGCCAGCAGCACTAGCTCAACCTACGAGCAGTACTTC	CASSTSSTYEQYF
-	TRBV7-2	TRBD2	TRBJ2-7	TGTGCCAGCAGCTCGCGACTAGCGGGACACGAGCAGTACTTC	CASSSRLAGHEQYF
-	TRBV7-2	TRBD2	TRBJ2-7	TGTGCCAGCAGCTTAGAAGGGGCGGGGGTCTTCTCCTACGAGCAGTACTTC	CASSLEGAGVFSYEQYF
-	TRBV6-1	TRBD1	TRBJ2-3	TGTGCCAGCAGTGAGGACAGGACAGATACGCAGTATTTT	CASSEDRTDTQYF
-	TRBV11-2	TRBD1	TRBJ2-6	TGTGCCAGCAGCTTGAGGGACAGAACCTCTGGGGCCAACGGCCTGACTTTC	CASSLRDRTSGANGLTF
once	TRBV5-6	TRBD1	TRBJ1-6	TGTGCCAGCAGCCGGGGGACAGGGATGAATTCACCCCTCCACTTT	CASSRGTGMNSPLHF
once	TRBV9	-	TRBJ1-3	TGTGCCAGCAGCGTAGGGGCAAGCTCTGGAAACACCATATATTTT	CASSVGASSGNTIYF
-	TRBV10-3	TRBD1	TRBJ2-7	TGTGCCATCAACGGACAGGGGGCCTCCTACGAGCAGTACTTC	CAINGQGASYEQYF
-	TRBV5-1	TRBD2	TRBJ2-7	TGCGCCAGCAGCCCACTAGCGGGGGTCTACGAGCAGTACTTC	CASSPLAGVYEQYF
-	TRBV10-3	-	TRBJ2-3	TGTGCCATCAGTGAGTCTGCGGGGGCCCCAGCAGGAGATACGCAGTATTTT	CAISESAGAPAGDTQYF
-	TRBV6-5	TRBD1	TRBJ2-5	TGTGCCAGCAGCCCGCGGACAGGGGGAGAGACCCAGTACTTC	CASSPRTGGETQYF
-	TRBV28	-	TRBJ1-4	TGTGCCAGCAGTTTAATATTTAATGAAAAACTGTTTTTT	CASSLIFNEKLFF
-	TRBV10-3	TRBD1	TRBJ1-5	TGTGCCATCTCCCACGGACAGGGGGGCAATCAGCCCCAGCATTTT	CAISHGQGGNQPQHF